These 22 T cell receptor beta chains were sequenced from one sample in a study of T cell repertoires in cytomegalovirus infection. MiXCR, applied by TCRdb to the reads, yields one record per CDR3 protein. The sample lists approximately 170,000 distinct CDR3 sequences, 17% occurring once. The specimen sequenced was CD8+ T cells from PBMCs. These receptors were taken from a human donor in good health (CMV status not recorded). Some clones in this sample may be carry-over from other donors' samples.

This clonotype came up a few times. The chain couples TRBV11-1 to TRBJ2-7, with D possibly matching TRBD1 (5 bases). CDR3 length equals 13 residues. Deletions cut 4 bases from V and 5 bases from J, with 12 bases between. CDR1 SGHAT and CDR2 FQDESV come from the germline V gene (reference sequence). CDR3 nucleotide sequence: TGTGCCAGCAGCTCAAACCTACAGGACGAGCAGTACTTC. Protein product: CASSSNLQDEQYF.

The J gene is TRBJ2-7, the V gene TRBV28; D is ambiguous. CDR3 length: 14 residues. Trimming stripped 1 base from V and 3 bases from J, with 10 bases between. CDR1 is MDHEN, CDR2 SYDVKM, per germline. In DNA form, the CDR3 reads TGTGCCAGCAGTTTATTGGACGGCCTCTACGAGCAGTACTTC. Translating it yields CASSLLDGLYEQYF.

As for this clonotype: One junction end disagrees with the germline gene, perhaps due to a read error. This sequence joins TRBV4-1 and TRBJ1-1; D is unclear. In germline, CDR1 is MGHRA, CDR2 YSYEKL. The CDR3 covers 15 residues. The CDR3 DNA reads TGTGCCAGCAGCCAAGATGGGTGGGGATACACTGAAGCTTTCTTT. Protein: CASSQDGWGYTEAFF.

This clonotype was recorded once. This rearrangement joins TRBV29-1 to TRBJ1-2, with a weak D call TRBD1 (5 bases). V was shortened by 4 bases and J by 5 bases, with 14 bases between the two germline ends. Germline loops: CDR1 SQVTM, CDR2 ANQGSEA. CDR3 length: 13 amino acids. The CDR3 loop is CSVVRRGLYGYTF. Written as DNA, the CDR3 is TGCAGCGTTGTAAGGAGGGGACTATATGGCTACACCTTC.

V is TRBV12-5 and J is TRBJ2-1; the D gene is possibly TRBD2 (6 bases). The V and J ends lost 3 bases and 3 bases respectively, with 9 bases between them. CDR1 is LGHNT and CDR2 is FRNRAP in the germline V gene. CDR3 length equals 14 residues. The DNA of the CDR3 is TGTGCTAGTGGTTTCGAGGGAGGCTACAATGAGCAGTTCTTC. This sequence encodes CASGFEGGYNEQFF.

This clonotype was counted only a few times. V is TRBV20-1 and J is TRBJ1-5; 12 bases are shared with TRBD1. Germline assignment: CDR1 DFQATT and CDR2 SNEGSKA (reference sequence). This CDR3 has 16 amino acids. V was pared by 4 bases and J by 0 bases, with 4 bases of the junction left unmatched. The CDR3 loop is CSATRDRGHSNQPQHF. Written as DNA, the CDR3 is TGCAGTGCTACCCGGGACAGGGGGCATAGCAATCAGCCCCAGCATTTT.

V is TRBV7-9 and J is TRBJ1-1, with D hard to call. The CDR3 runs to 14 residues. The germline gives CDR1 SEHNR, CDR2 FQNEAQ (reference sequence). V was cut by 0 bases and J by 1 base, with 6 bases left in between. The CDR3 spells CASSLAARNTEAFF. CDR3 coding DNA: TGTGCCAGCAGCTTAGCAGCTCGGAACACTGAAGCTTTCTTT.

This clonotype was detected a few times. J is TRBJ2-1 and V is TRBV28; no reliable D call. The CDR3 is 14 amino acids. Germline-derived CDR1 and CDR2 are MDHEN and SYDVKM. V lost 4 bases, J lost 6 bases, and 13 bases lay in between. In DNA, the CDR3 is TGTGCCAGCAGTTCACCTGTGGGCATCAATGAGCAGTTCTTC. Translated: CASSSPVGINEQFF. Full variable domain (rest looked up from reference TRBV28 and TRBJ2-1): DVKVTQSSRYLVKRTGEKVFLECVQDMDHENMFWYRQDPGLGLRLIYFSYDVKMKEKGDIPEGYSVSREKKERFSLILESASTNQTSMYLCASSSPVGINEQFFGPGTRLTVL.

The chain recombines TRBV6-5 with TRBJ1-3; a possible D gene is TRBD1 (5 bases). V shed 2 bases and J shed 2 bases, with 13 bases lying between them. The CDR3 loop spans 16 amino acids. In germline, CDR1 is MNHEY, CDR2 SVGAGI. CDR3 sequence: CASSYGLPGAGNTIYF. The CDR3 region has the DNA TGTGCCAGCAGTTACGGTCTGCCGGGGGCTGGAAACACCATATATTTT.

This chain joins TRBV12-3 or TRBV12-4 and TRBJ1-1; D is uncertain. This CDR3 has 14 residues. Trimming shortened V by 7 bases and J by 0 bases, and 12 bases separated the two germline ends. The CDR3 here is CASNLGGMNTEAFF. The CDR3 DNA is TGTGCCAGCAACCTGGGAGGTATGAACACTGAAGCTTTCTTT.

The sample holds a few counts of this clonotype. The rearrangement joins TRBV25-1 to TRBJ2-1; 7 bases are a match to TRBD1. The CDR3 loop spans 16 amino acids. Trimming cost V 5 bases and J 0 bases; bases outside gene matches: 7. Germline values: CDR1 MGHDK, CDR2 SYGVNS. CDR3 loop: CASSPWDSNSYNEQFF. In nucleotides, the CDR3 is TGTGCCAGCAGTCCCTGGGACAGCAACTCCTACAATGAGCAGTTCTTC.

This chain joins TRBV20-1 and TRBJ2-7; 7 nucleotides match TRBD2. With V trimmed by 0 bases and J by 2 bases, 4 bases remained unmatched. The CDR3 spans 14 residues. Germline loops: CDR1 DFQATT, CDR2 SNEGSKA (reference sequence). CDR3 amino acids: CSARDHGTTYEQYF. The CDR3 DNA follows: TGCAGTGCTAGAGATCACGGGACTACCTACGAGCAGTACTTC.

In this sample, this clonotype turned up many times. The chain employs TRBV7-9 and TRBJ2-7, with D possibly matching TRBD2 (6 bases). This CDR3 has 14 amino acids. Per the germline V gene, CDR1 is SEHNR and CDR2 is FQNEAQ (reference sequence). V was trimmed by 0 bases and J by 4 bases, leaving 10 bases between them. This CDR3 reads CASSLAGAGYEQYF. The CDR3 coding sequence is TGTGCCAGCAGCTTAGCAGGGGCGGGGTACGAGCAGTACTTC.

This clonotype was recorded a few times. The V gene is TRBV7-9, the J gene TRBJ2-7; 8 bases agree with TRBD1. CDR1 and CDR2 (germline): SEHNR, FQNEAQ (reference sequence). The CDR3 sequence is 17 residues long. The J segment lost 3 bases and the V segment lost 1 base, leaving 11 bases of the junction unmatched. CDR3 loop: CASSLVGQGPQDYEQYF. CDR3 in DNA: TGTGCCAGCAGCTTAGTCGGACAGGGCCCTCAAGACTACGAGCAGTACTTC. Full variable domain (rest looked up from reference TRBV7-9 and TRBJ2-7): DTGVSQNPRHKITKRGQNVTFRCDPISEHNRLYWYRQTLGQGPEFLTYFQNEAQLEKSRLLSDRFSAERPKGSFSTLEIQRTEQGDSAMYLCASSLVGQGPQDYEQYFGPGTRLTVT.

This clonotype has just a few counts. The J gene is TRBJ2-1, the V gene TRBV2; 12 bases line up with TRBD2. The ends lost 5 bases at V and 3 bases at J; junction bases unmatched: 5. The CDR3 contains 16 residues. CDR1 is SNHLY and CDR2 is FYNNEI in the germline V gene. Here the CDR3 reads CASSLSTSGSYNEQFF. For the CDR3, the DNA is TGTGCCAGCAGTTTATCGACTAGCGGGAGCTACAATGAGCAGTTCTTC.

This chain connects TRBV10-3 to TRBJ2-5; 7 positions match TRBD1. This CDR3 has 15 amino acids. J was trimmed by 4 bases and V by 0 bases; bases with no gene match: 5. From germline, CDR1 is ENHRY and CDR2 SYGVKD. The CDR3 protein is CAISESNRGGETQYF. CDR3 bases: TGTGCCATCAGTGAGTCGAACAGGGGTGGAGAGACCCAGTACTTC.

This clonotype was found a few times. The CDR3 sequence is CASSFGGDGYTF. In DNA form, the CDR3 reads TGTGCCAGCAGCTTCGGAGGGGATGGCTACACCTTC. The chain links TRBV7-9 to TRBJ1-2; TRBD1 might be the D (5 bases). The ends were cut back, 3 bases at V and 6 bases at J, with 8 bases in the middle. This CDR3 has 12 amino acids. Germline V gene sequence: CDR1 SEHNR, CDR2 FQNEAQ (reference sequence).

This clonotype has just a few counts. The chain employs TRBV7-9 and TRBJ2-1; D ambiguous. The germline CDR1 and CDR2 sequences are SEHNR and FQNEAQ (reference sequence). V dropped 0 bases and J dropped 7 bases, with 10 bases sitting between them. This CDR3 contains 14 residues. The CDR3: CASSLAGMRNEQFF. The CDR3 nucleotides are TGTGCCAGCAGCTTAGCAGGGATGAGGAATGAGCAGTTCTTC. Full variable domain (missing parts from reference TRBV7-9 and TRBJ2-1): DTGVSQNPRHKITKRGQNVTFRCDPISEHNRLYWYRQTLGQGPEFLTYFQNEAQLEKSRLLSDRFSAERPKGSFSTLEIQRTEQGDSAMYLCASSLAGMRNEQFFGPGTRLTVL.

This rearrangement joins TRBV6-1 to TRBJ1-4; 9 bases line up with TRBD1. V lost 8 bases and J lost 4; bases outside the gene matches: 14. The CDR3 covers 17 residues. The germline CDR1 and CDR2 sequences are MNHNS and SASEGT. The CDR3 nucleotides are TGTGCCAGCGGGGGGGTCACAGGGGGCGCTTTTAATGAAAAACTGTTTTTT. Translated, it gives CASGGVTGGAFNEKLFF.

This sequence joins TRBV7-4 and TRBJ2-3; 7 positions agree with TRBD1. Unmatched junction bases numbered 15, after V lost 5 bases and J lost 1 base. This CDR3 has 18 residues. Per germline, CDR1 SGHVT and CDR2 SQSDAQ. The CDR3 loop reads CASSHRDRLLGGTDTQYF. Written as DNA, the CDR3 is TGTGCCAGCAGCCACCGGGACAGACTGCTCGGGGGCACAGATACGCAGTATTTT.

This clonotype was picked up a small number of times. The rearrangement joins TRBV6-2 or TRBV6-3 to TRBJ2-1; 7 bases are a match to TRBD1. J gave up 7 bases and V 2 bases, and 8 bases lay outside the gene matches. Germline V gene lookup returns CDR1 MNHEY and CDR2 SVGEGT. This CDR3 has 15 amino acids. The CDR3 reads CASSYAQGVANEQFF. As DNA, the CDR3 is TGTGCCAGCAGTTACGCCCAGGGGGTGGCGAATGAGCAGTTCTTC.

The chain combines TRBV6-5 with TRBJ1-2; D is unclear. CDR1 is MNHEY, CDR2 SVGAGI, per germline. Trimming left V 0 bases short and J 5 bases short, with 7 bases between. The CDR3 sequence is 13 residues long. The CDR3 DNA reads TGTGCCAGCAGTTACTCAGGGATTTATGGCTACACCTTC. Translated, it gives CASSYSGIYGYTF.